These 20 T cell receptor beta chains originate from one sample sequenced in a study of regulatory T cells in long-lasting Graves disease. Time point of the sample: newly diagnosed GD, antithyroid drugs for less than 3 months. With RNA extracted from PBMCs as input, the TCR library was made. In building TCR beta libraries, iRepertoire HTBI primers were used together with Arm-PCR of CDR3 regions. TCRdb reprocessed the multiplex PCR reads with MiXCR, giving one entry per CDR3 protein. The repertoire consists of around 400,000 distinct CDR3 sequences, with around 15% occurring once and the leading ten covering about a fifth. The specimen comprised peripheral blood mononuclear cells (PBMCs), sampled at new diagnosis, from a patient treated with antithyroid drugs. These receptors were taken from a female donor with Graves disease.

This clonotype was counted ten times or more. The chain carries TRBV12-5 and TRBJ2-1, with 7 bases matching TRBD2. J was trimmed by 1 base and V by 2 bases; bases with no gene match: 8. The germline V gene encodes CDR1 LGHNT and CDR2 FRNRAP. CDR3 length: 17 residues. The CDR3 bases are TGTGCTAGTGGTTTGCGACTAGAGCGGGGTTCCTACAATGAGCAGTTCTTC. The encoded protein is CASGLRLERGSYNEQFF.

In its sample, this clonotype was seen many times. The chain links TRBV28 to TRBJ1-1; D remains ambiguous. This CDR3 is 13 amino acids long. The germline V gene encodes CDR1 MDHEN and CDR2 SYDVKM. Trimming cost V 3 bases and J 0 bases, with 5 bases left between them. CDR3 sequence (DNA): TGTGCCAGCAGTTTTCTCATGAACACTGAAGCTTTCTTT. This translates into CASSFLMNTEAFF.

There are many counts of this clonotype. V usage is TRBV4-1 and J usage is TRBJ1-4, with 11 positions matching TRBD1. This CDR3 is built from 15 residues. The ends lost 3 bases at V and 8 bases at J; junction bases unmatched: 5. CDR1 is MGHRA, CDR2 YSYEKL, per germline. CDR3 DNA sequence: TGCGCCAGCAGCCAGAGGACAGGGGGCGGAGAAAAACTGTTTTTT. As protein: CASSQRTGGGEKLFF.

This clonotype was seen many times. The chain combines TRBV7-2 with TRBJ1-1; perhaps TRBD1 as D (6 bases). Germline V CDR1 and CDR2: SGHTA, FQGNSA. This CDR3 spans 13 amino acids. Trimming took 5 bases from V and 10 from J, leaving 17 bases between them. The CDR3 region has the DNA TGTGCCAGCAGCCAAGGGGGTTTTGTATCAGCTTTCTTT. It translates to CASSQGGFVSAFF.

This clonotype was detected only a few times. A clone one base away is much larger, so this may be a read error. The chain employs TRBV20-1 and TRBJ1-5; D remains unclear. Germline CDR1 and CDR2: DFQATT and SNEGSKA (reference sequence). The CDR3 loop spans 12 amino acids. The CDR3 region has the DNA TGCGGTGCTAGGGCCGGATTTCAGCCCCAGCATTTT. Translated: CGARAGFQPQHF.

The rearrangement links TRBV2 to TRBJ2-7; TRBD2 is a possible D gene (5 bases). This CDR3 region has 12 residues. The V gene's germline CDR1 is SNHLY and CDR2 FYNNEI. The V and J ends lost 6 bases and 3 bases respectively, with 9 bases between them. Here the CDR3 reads CASRAEGYEQYF. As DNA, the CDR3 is TGTGCCAGCAGGGCCGAGGGCTACGAGCAGTACTTC.

CDR3 region: CASSSMDSYEDEQFF. The CDR3 DNA sequence: TGTGCCAGCAGTTCTATGGATTCATACGAAGATGAGCAGTTCTTC. J is TRBJ2-1 and V is TRBV28; D gene uncertain. V was pared by 4 bases and J by 8 bases, with 18 bases between. The CDR3 runs 15 residues. From germline, CDR1 is MDHEN and CDR2 SYDVKM. Looking up the rest from reference TRBV28 and TRBJ2-1 gives the full variable domain: DVKVTQSSRYLVKRTGEKVFLECVQDMDHENMFWYRQDPGLGLRLIYFSYDVKMKEKGDIPEGYSVSREKKERFSLILESASTNQTSMYLCASSSMDSYEDEQFFGPGTRLTVL.

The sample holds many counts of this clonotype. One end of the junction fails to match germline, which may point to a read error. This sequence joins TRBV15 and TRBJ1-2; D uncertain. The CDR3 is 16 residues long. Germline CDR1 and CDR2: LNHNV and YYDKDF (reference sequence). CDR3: CAASRYPGTPSYGYTF. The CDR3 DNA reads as TGTGCCGCCAGCCGATACCCGGGAACACCTTCCTATGGCTACACCTTC.

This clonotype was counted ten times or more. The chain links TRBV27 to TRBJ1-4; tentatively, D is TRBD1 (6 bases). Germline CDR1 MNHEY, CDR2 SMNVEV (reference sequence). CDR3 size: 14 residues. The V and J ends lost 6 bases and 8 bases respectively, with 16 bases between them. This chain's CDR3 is CASSSGVSEEKLFF. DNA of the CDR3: TGTGCCAGCAGCTCAGGGGTCTCGGAGGAAAAACTGTTTTTT.

Written as DNA, the CDR3 is TGTGCCAGCAGCCCAACCGACAGGGGGCATGCCGCGAAACTGTTTTTT. Protein product: CASSPTDRGHAAKLFF. The chain couples TRBV3-1 to TRBJ1-4, with 10 positions matching TRBD1. This CDR3 contains 16 residues. Looked up from germline, CDR1 is LGHDT and CDR2 is YNNKEL (reference sequence). Trimming cost V 4 bases and J 11 bases; bases outside gene matches: 13.

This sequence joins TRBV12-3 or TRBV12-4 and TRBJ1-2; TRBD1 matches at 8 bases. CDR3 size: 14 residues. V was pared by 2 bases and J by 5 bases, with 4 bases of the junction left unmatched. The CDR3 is CASSLHQGAYGYTF. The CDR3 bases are TGTGCCAGCAGTTTACATCAGGGGGCTTATGGCTACACCTTC.

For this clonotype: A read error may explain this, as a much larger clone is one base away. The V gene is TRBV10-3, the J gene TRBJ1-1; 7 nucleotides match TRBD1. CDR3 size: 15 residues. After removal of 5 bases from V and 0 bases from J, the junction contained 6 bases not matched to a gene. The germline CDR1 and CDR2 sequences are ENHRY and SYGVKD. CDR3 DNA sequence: TGTGCCATCAGTCAGAGACAGGGAATGAACACTGAAGCTTTCTTT. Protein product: CAISQRQGMNTEAFF.

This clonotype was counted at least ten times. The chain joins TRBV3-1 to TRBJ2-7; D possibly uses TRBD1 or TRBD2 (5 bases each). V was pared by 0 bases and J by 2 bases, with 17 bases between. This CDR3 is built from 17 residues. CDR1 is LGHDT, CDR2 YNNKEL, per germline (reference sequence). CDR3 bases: TGTGCCAGCAGCCAAGAGCCCGGGGCTCGGGCCACCTACGAGCAGTACTTC. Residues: CASSQEPGARATYEQYF.

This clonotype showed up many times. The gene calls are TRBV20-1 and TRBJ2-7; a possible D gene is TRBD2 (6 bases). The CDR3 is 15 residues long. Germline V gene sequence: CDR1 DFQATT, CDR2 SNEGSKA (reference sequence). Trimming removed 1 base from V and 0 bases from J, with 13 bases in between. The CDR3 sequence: CSARGGRENSYEQYF. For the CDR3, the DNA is TGCAGTGCTAGAGGAGGGCGGGAAAACTCCTACGAGCAGTACTTC.

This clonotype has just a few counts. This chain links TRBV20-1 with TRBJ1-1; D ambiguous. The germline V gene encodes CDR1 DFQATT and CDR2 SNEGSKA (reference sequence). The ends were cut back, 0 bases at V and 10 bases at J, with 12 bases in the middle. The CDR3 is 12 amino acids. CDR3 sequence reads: CSARDLHPGAFF. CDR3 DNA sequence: TGCAGTGCTAGAGATCTACATCCCGGAGCTTTCTTT.

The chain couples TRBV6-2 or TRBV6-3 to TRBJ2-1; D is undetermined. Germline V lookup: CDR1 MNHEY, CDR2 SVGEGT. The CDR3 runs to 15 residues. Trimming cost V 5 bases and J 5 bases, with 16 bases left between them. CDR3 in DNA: TGTGCCAGCAGTCCTGGTGAAGGGATCCACAATGAGCAGTTCTTC. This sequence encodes CASSPGEGIHNEQFF.

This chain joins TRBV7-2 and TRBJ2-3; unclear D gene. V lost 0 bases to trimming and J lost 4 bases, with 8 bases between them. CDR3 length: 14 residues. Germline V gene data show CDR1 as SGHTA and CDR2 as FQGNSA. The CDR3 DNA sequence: TGTGCCAGCAGCTTAGCCGAGATCGCAGATACGCAGTATTTT. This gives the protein CASSLAEIADTQYF. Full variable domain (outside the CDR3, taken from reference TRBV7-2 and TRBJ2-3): GAGVSQSPSNKVTEKGKDVELRCDPISGHTALYWYRQSLGQGLEFLIYFQGNSAPDKSGLPSDRFSAERTGGSVSTLTIQRTQQEDSAVYLCASSLAEIADTQYFGPGTRLTVL.

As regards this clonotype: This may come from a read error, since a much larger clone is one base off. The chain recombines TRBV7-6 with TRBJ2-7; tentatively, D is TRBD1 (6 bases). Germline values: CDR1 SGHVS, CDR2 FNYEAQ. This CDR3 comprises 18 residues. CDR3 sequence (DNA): TGTGCCGGCAGCCCCCTTTCACCTGTCTCGGGACAAGGCTACGAGCAGTACTTC. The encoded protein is CAGSPLSPVSGQGYEQYF. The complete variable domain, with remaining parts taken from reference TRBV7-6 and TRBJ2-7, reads GAGVSQSPRYKVTKRGQDVALRCDPISGHVSLYWYRQALGQGPEFLTYFNYEAQQDKSGLPNDRFSAERPEGSISTLTIQRTEQRDSAMYRCAGSPLSPVSGQGYEQYFGPGTRLTVT.

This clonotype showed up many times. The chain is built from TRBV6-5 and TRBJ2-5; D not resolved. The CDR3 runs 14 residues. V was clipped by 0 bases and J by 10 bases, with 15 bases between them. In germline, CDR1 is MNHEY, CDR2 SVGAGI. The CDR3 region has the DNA TGTGCCAGCAGTTACTCTCGACCGACCGGCGACCAGTACTTC. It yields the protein CASSYSRPTGDQYF.

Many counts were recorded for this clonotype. The CDR3 bases are TGCAGCGTTGAATTAGCTCAGGGCGTCACTGAAGCTTTCTTT. Translated, it gives CSVELAQGVTEAFF. The chain recombines TRBV29-1 with TRBJ1-1, with D perhaps matching TRBD1 (5 bases). The length of the CDR3 is 14 residues. In germline, CDR1 is SQVTM, CDR2 ANQGSEA. The ends were cut back, 2 bases at V and 4 bases at J, with 14 bases in the middle.